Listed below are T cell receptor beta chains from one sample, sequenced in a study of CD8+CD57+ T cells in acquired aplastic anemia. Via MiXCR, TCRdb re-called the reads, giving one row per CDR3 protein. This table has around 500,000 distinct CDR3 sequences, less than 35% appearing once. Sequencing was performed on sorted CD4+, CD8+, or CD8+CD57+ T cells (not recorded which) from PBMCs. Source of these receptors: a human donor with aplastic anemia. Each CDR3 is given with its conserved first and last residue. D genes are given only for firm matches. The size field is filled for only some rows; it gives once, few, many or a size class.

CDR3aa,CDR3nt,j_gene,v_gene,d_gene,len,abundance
CASSPRGMWSQNYGYTF,TGTGCCAGCAGCCCCAGGGGGATGTGGTCTCAAAACTATGGCTACACCTTC,TRBJ1-2,TRBV7-9,TRBD1,17,-
CATSTPTAAKGGNTIYF,TGTGCCACCAGCACCCCGACAGCCGCAAAGGGGGGAAACACCATATATTTT,TRBJ1-3,TRBV15,-,17,many
CSVRDSGNTF,TGCAGCGTCCGGGACTCTGGAAACACCTTC,TRBJ1-2,TRBV29-1,-,10,-
CASSQDPRGNEKLFF,TGTGCCAGCAGCCAAGATCCCAGGGGGAATGAAAAACTGTTTTTT,TRBJ1-4,TRBV3-1,TRBD1,15,-
CASSGRGGPDTQYF,TGTGCCAGCAGTGGACGGGGGGGGCCAGATACGCAGTATTTT,TRBJ2-3,TRBV2,TRBD2,14,many
CASSFAGQFF,TGTGCCAGCAGCTTCGCCGGGCAGTTCTTC,TRBJ2-1,TRBV7-6,-,10,-
CASREGSSTDTQYF,TGTGCCAGCCGTGAGGGGTCCAGCACAGATACGCAGTATTTT,TRBJ2-3,TRBV6-1,-,14,-
CATPHLFSSGNTIYF,TGTGCCACCCCCCATCTCTTTAGCTCTGGAAACACCATATATTTT,TRBJ1-3,TRBV30,-,15,-
CASSLATGNEQYF,TGTGCCAGCAGCTTGGCGACAGGGAACGAGCAGTACTTC,TRBJ2-7,TRBV5-5,TRBD1,13,few
CASSDGNRAGNTEAFF,TGTGCCAGCAGCGACGGAAACAGGGCGGGGAACACTGAAGCTTTCTTT,TRBJ1-1,TRBV9,-,16,few
CATSRSLTGGETQYF,TGTGCCACCAGCAGATCCCTGACAGGGGGAGAGACCCAGTACTTC,TRBJ2-5,TRBV15,TRBD1,15,-
CAWSTTGVTEAFF,TGTGCCTGGAGTACGACAGGGGTCACTGAAGCTTTCTTT,TRBJ1-1,TRBV30,TRBD1,13,-
CSAGQGTEAFF,TGCAGTGCCGGCCAGGGCACTGAAGCTTTCTTT,TRBJ1-1,TRBV29-1,-,11,many
CSGASGGPDTQYF,TGCAGTGGCGCTAGCGGGGGCCCAGATACGCAGTATTTT,TRBJ2-3,TRBV20-1,TRBD2,13,once
CASGLVPGYVREQYF,TGTGCTAGTGGTTTGGTACCCGGATATGTGCGCGAGCAGTACTTC,TRBJ2-7,TRBV12-5,-,15,-
CATSSWSGNSNQPQHF,TGTGCCACCAGCAGTTGGTCAGGAAATAGCAATCAGCCCCAGCATTTT,TRBJ1-5,TRBV15,-,16,many
CASSVDGGRLSYEQYF,TGTGCCAGCAGCGTCGATGGGGGGCGTCTGTCCTACGAGCAGTACTTC,TRBJ2-7,TRBV11-2,-,16,many
CASSLVPGGVGGNEQFF,TGTGCCAGCAGCTTAGTTCCGGGGGGGGTAGGCGGCAATGAGCAGTTCTTC,TRBJ2-1,TRBV11-2,TRBD2,17,-
CASSLAVSTDTQYF,TGCGCCAGCAGCTTGGCGGTAAGCACAGATACGCAGTATTTT,TRBJ2-3,TRBV5-1,-,14,few
CASSQRATHQDYGYTF,TGTGCCAGCAGCCAGCGGGCCACTCATCAGGACTATGGCTACACCTTC,TRBJ1-2,TRBV7-8,-,16,many
CASSLQPGSGAEAFF,TGTGCCAGCAGCTTACAACCGGGGTCGGGAGCTGAAGCTTTCTTT,TRBJ1-1,TRBV7-2,-,15,few
CASSLWQTNSPLHF,TGTGCCAGCAGCTTGTGGCAGACAAATTCACCCCTCCACTTT,TRBJ1-6,TRBV7-8,-,14,-
CASSEKEETQYF,TGTGCCAGCAGTGAAAAGGAAGAGACCCAGTACTTC,TRBJ2-5,TRBV2,-,12,many
CASSLALLAGGLETQYF,TGTGCCAGCAGCTTGGCCTTACTAGCGGGAGGACTTGAGACCCAGTACTTC,TRBJ2-5,TRBV5-8,TRBD2,17,few
CASSEAGTANEKLFF,TGTGCCAGCAGTGAAGCCGGGACAGCTAATGAAAAACTGTTTTTT,TRBJ1-4,TRBV2,TRBD1,15,many
CASSLRRDAIFYEQYF,TGTGCCAGCAGCTTGCGCAGGGACGCCATATTTTACGAGCAGTACTTC,TRBJ2-7,TRBV5-6,-,16,-
CASSTTGGPSPLHF,TGTGCCAGCAGTACGACAGGGGGACCTTCACCCCTCCACTTT,TRBJ1-6,TRBV5-6,TRBD1,14,few
CASRSGQERSPLHF,TGTGCCAGTAGGTCGGGCCAAGAACGTTCACCCCTCCACTTT,TRBJ1-6,TRBV19,-,14,many
CASSLVADNYGYTF,TGCGCCAGCAGCTTGGTTGCAGATAACTATGGCTACACCTTC,TRBJ1-2,TRBV5-1,-,14,few
CATRGTVNEQFF,TGTGCCACCAGGGGGACCGTCAATGAGCAGTTCTTC,TRBJ2-1,TRBV15,-,12,few
CASSNTGNSPLRF,TGTGCCAGCAGCAACACCGGGAATTCACCCCTCCGCTTT,TRBJ1-6,TRBV6-2/TRBV6-3,-,13,-